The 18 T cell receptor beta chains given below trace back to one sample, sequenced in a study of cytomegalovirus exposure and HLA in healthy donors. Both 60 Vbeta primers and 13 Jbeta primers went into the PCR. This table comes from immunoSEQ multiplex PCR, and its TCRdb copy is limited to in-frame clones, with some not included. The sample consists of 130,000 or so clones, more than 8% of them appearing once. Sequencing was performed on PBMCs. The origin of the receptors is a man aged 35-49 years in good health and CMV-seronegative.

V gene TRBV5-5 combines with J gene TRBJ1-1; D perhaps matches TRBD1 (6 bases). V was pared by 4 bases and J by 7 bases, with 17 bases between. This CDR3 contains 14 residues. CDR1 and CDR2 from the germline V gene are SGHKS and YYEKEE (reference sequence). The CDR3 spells CASSDLQGRGEAFF. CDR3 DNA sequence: TGTGCCAGCAGCGATTTACAGGGAAGGGGTGAAGCTTTCTTT.

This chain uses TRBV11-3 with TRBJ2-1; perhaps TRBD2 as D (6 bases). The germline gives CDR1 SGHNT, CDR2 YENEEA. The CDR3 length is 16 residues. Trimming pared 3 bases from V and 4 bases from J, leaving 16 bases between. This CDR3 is CASSLIREVGYNEQFF. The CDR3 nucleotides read TGTGCCAGCAGCTTGATCAGGGAGGTTGGGTACAATGAGCAGTTCTTC.

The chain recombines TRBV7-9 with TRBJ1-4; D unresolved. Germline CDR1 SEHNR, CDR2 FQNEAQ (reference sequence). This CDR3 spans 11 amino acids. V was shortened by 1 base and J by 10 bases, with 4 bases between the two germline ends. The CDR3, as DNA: TGTGCCAGCAGCTTAGGAGGAAAACTGTTTTTT. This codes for CASSLGGKLFF.

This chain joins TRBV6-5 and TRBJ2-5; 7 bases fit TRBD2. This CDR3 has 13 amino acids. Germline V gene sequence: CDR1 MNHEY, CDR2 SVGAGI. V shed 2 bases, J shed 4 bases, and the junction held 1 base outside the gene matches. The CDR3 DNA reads TGTGCCAGCAGTTACGAGCGGGGAGAGACCCAGTACTTC. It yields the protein CASSYERGETQYF.

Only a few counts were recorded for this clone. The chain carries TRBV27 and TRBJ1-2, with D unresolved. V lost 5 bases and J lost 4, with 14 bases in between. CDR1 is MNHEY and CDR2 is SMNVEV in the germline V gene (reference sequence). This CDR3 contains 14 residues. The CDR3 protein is CASSPGTRVYGYTF. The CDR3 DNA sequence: TGTGCCAGCAGTCCCGGCACTAGAGTCTATGGCTACACCTTC.

The CDR3 sequence is CASRLYLNTEAFF. The CDR3 DNA reads TGTGCCAGCAGACTTTACCTGAACACTGAAGCTTTCTTT. This sequence joins TRBV2 and TRBJ1-1; D unresolved. Germline V CDR1 and CDR2: SNHLY, FYNNEI. The V gene lost 6 bases and the J gene lost 0 bases, with 8 bases spanning the gap. The CDR3 is made up of 13 amino acids.

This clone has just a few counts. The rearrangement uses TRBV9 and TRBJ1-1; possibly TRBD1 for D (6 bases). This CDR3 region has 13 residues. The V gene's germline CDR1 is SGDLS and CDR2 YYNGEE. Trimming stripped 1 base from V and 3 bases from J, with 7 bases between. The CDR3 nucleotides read TGTGCCAGCAGCGTATCAGGGGACACTGAAGCTTTCTTT. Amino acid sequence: CASSVSGDTEAFF. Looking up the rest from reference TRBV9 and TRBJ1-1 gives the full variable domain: DSGVTQTPKHLITATGQRVTLRCSPRSGDLSVYWYQQSLDQGLQFLIQYYNGEERAKGNILERFSAQQFPDLHSELNLSSLELGDSALYFCASSVSGDTEAFFGQGTRLTVV.

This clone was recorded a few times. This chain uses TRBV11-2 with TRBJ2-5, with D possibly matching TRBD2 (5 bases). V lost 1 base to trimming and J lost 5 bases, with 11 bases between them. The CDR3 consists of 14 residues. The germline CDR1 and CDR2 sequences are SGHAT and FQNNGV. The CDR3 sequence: CASSLARVGETQYF. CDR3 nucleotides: TGTGCCAGCAGCTTAGCGAGGGTTGGGGAGACCCAGTACTTC.

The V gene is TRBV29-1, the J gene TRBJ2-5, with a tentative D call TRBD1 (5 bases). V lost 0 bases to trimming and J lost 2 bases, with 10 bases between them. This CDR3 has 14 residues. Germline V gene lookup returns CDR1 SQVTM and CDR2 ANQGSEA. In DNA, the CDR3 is TGCAGCGTTGAAGATATAACAGGACAAGAGACCCAGTACTTC. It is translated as CSVEDITGQETQYF. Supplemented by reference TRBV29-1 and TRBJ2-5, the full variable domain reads SAVISQKPSRDICQRGTSLTIQCQVDSQVTMMFWYRQQPGQSLTLIATANQGSEATYESGFVIDKFPISRPNLTFSTLTVSNMSPEDSSIYLCSVEDITGQETQYFGPGTRLLVL.

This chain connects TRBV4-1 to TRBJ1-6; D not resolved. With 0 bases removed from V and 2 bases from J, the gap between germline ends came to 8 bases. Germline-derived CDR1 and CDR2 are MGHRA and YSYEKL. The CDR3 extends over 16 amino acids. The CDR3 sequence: CASSQEGGTYNSPLHF. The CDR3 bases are TGCGCCAGCAGCCAAGAGGGAGGGACCTATAATTCACCCCTCCACTTT.

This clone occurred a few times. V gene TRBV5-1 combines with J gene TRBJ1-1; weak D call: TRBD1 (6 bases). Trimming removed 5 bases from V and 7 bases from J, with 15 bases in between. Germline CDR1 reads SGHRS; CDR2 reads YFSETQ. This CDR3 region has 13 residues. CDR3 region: CASRTQGPDEAFF. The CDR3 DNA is TGCGCCAGCAGGACGCAGGGGCCCGATGAAGCTTTCTTT.

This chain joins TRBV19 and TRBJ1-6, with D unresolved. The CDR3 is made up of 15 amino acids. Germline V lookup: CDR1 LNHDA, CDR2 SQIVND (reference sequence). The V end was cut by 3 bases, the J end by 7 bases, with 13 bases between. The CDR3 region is CASSIYRVANSPLHF. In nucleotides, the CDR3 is TGTGCCAGTAGTATCTACCGGGTCGCCAATTCACCCCTCCACTTT.

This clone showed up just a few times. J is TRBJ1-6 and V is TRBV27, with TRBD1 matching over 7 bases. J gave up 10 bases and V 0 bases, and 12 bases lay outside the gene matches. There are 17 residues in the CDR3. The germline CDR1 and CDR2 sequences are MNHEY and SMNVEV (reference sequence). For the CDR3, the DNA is TGTGCCAGCAGTTTATCGTTTAGGACAGGTTCTGAGTCACCCCTCCACTTT. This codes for CASSLSFRTGSESPLHF.

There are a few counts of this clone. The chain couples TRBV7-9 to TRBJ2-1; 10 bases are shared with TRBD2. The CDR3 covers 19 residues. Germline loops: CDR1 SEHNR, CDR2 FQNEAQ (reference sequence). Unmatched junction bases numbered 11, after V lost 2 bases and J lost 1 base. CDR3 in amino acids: CASSLRSSGGPGSYNEQFF. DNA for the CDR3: TGTGCCAGCAGCTTAAGGTCTAGCGGGGGACCAGGGTCCTACAATGAGCAGTTCTTC.

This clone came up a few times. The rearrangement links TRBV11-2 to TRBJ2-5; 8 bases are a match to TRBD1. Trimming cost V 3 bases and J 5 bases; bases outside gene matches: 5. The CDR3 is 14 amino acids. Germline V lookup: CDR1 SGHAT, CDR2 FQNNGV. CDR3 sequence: CASSFGQGWETQYF. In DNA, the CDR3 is TGTGCCAGCAGCTTCGGACAGGGTTGGGAGACCCAGTACTTC.

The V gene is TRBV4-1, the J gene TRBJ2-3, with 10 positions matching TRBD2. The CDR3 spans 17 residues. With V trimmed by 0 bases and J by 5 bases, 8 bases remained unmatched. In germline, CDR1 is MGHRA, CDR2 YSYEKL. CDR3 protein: CASSQEPSGGAQDTQYF. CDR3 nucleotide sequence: TGCGCCAGCAGCCAAGAACCCAGCGGGGGGGCTCAAGATACGCAGTATTTT.

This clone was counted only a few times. The DNA for the CDR3 is TGTGCCAGCACCTCCGTTAGAGGGACTGTCACCTTTAATGAAAAACTGTTTTTT. It specifies CASTSVRGTVTFNEKLFF. The chain is built from TRBV5-6 and TRBJ1-4; D perhaps matches TRBD1 (5 bases). The CDR3 covers 18 residues. Germline CDR1 reads SGHDT; CDR2 reads YYEEEE. V dropped 6 bases and J dropped 4 bases, with 25 bases sitting between them.

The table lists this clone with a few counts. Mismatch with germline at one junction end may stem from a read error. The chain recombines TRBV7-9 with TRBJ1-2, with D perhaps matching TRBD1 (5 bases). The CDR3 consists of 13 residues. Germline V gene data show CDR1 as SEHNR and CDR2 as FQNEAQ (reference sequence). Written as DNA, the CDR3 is TGTGCCAGCAGCCCCGACGGGGGAAGAGGCTACACTTTC. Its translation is CASSPDGGRGYTF.